The TCR beta chain described here comes from a study of T cells after yellow fever vaccination (dated by TCRdb to the late 2010s). Background for the entire study: The SMART-Seq v4 Ultra Low Input RNA kit was used to prepare libraries from fractions with low cell numbers. Bulk PBMC replicates and cell subsets were isolated from blood drawn at multiple timepoints before and after both primary and secondary immunization. To track T-cell clones before and after primary and booster YFV17D yellow fever vaccination, bulk TCR alpha and beta repertoires were sequenced longitudinally. Two healthy male donors made up the cohort, one aged 18 to 29 years and the other aged 30 to 40 years. Results the study describes overall, beyond this receptor: Computational filtering was required because FACS-sorted repertoires could contain abundant contaminating clonotypes from the bulk population. Because only a couple of donors were included in the study, the extent to which the findings can be generalized is limited. A small share of clonotypes was detected in both CD4 and CD8 compartments, with the overlap likely arising from convergent recombination. Most clones expanded after primary vaccination (around 96% of CD4 and over 80% of CD8) were re-detected after the booster, suggesting that broad memory maintenance occurred. The secondary T-cell response was weaker than the primary response but faster, peaking on day 5 instead of day 15.

Turning to this clonotype: This clone's antigen is unknown. It has no much larger one-base neighbor in the sample; base qualities were not kept.

Sequencing instrument: Illumina NovaSeq 6000. TCR cDNA was synthesized by 5'RACE template switching, through which a universal primer site and unique molecular identifiers were introduced. cDNA synthesis was primed from both the TCR alpha and TCR beta constant segments. Library amplification involved two PCR steps, and the second step added sample barcodes and sequencing adapters. Sequencing of libraries was done on Illumina HiSeq 2500 (2x100 bp) or NovaSeq (2x150 bp). As for the original processing: MIGEC was used to demultiplex reads and collapse the reads into UMI consensus sequences, and MiXCR was used for V(D)J alignment. Using edgeR on replicate PBMC samples, clonotypes were called vaccine-responding if FDR was below 0.01 and the log2 fold change was above 5 up to day 15. Each bulk clonotype was labeled CD4 or CD8 based on which sequenced repertoire, CD4 or CD8, contained the clonotype at higher abundance. TCRdb took the public reads, trimmed them with fastp at Q25, ran MiXCR for clone calling and kept in-frame beta chains. All rows with the same CDR3 protein become a single entry with the most common DNA and genes. These V and J calls derive from TCRdb rather than the authors' analysis. The sample data list approximately 170,000 distinct CDR3 sequences, and 9.5% to 11% of these were observed just once. The biggest ten clones account for about 38% of the sample.

The sample's treatment or condition label is to be understood as: live attenuated yellow fever vaccine strain. PBMCs were isolated from peripheral blood using a standard Ficoll-Paque protocol. CD4 and CD8 T-cell fractions were isolated with Dynabeads CD4 and CD8 positive selection kits. RNA was extracted with TriZol from bulk PBMCs, CD4 and CD8 fractions, and dextramer-positive and dextramer-negative fractions. CDR1 and CDR2 (PRHDT, FYEKMQ) derive from the germline V gene (reference sequence). Here V drops 6 bases and J drops 3 bases, and the junction holds 4 bases not matched to any gene. The CDR3 holds 13 amino acids from the cysteine to the phenylalanine. CDR3 DNA is the only sequence kept; it has 39 bases, read in frame from the first base.

The source of this sequence is a man aged 18 to 30 who received the YFV17D yellow fever vaccine. The sequence joins TRBV13 to TRBJ1-2, with 7 bases matching TRBD1. Sequencing was performed on CD8+ T cells sorted from PBMCs, taken 15 days after the yellow fever booster vaccination. At the DNA level, the sequence is TGTGCCAGCAGTCACAGGGGACACTATGGCTACACCTTC. This yields the protein CASSHRGHYGYTF.